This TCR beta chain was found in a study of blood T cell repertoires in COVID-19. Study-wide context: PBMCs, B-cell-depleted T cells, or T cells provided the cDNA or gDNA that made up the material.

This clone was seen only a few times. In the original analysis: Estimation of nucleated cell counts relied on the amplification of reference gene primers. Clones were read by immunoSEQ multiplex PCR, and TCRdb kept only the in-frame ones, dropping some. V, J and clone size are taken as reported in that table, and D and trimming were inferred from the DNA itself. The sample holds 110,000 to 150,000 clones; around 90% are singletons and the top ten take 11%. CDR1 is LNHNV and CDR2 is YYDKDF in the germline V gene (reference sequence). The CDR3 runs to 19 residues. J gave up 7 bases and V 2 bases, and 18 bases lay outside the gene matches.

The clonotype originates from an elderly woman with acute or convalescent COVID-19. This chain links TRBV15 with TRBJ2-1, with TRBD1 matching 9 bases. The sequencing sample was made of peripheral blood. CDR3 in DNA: TGTGCCACCAGCAGAAGCAGGGGGAACCGGGACAGGGTTAGAAATGAGCAGTTCTTC. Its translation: CATSRSRGNRDRVRNEQFF. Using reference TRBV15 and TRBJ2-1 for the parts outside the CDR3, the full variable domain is DAMVIQNPRYQVTQFGKPVTLSCSQTLNHNVMYWYQQKSSQAPKLLFHYYDKDFNNEADTPDNFQSRRPNTSFCFLDIRSPGLGDTAMYLCATSRSRGNRDRVRNEQFFGPGTRLTVL.